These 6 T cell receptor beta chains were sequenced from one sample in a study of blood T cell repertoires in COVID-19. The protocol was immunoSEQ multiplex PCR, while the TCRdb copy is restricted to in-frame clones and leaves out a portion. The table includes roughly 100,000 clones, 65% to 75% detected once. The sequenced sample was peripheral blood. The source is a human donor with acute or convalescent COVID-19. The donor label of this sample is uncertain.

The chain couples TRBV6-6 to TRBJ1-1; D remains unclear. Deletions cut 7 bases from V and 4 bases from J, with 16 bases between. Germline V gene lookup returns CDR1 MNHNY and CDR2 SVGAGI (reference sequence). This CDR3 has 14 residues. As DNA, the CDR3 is TGTGCCAGCACGAGGGTTGGGCTATCCACTGAAGCTTTCTTT. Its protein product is CASTRVGLSTEAFF.

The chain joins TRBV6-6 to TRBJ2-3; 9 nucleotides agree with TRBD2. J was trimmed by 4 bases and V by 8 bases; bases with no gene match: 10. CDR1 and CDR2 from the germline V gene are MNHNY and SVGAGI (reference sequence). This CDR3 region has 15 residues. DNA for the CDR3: TGTGCCAGCCACTTTAGCGGGGGATTCCCAGATACGCAGTATTTT. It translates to CASHFSGGFPDTQYF.

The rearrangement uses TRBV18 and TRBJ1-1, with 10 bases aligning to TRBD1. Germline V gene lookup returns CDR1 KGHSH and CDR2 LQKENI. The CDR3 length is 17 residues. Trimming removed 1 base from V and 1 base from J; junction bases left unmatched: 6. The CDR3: CASSPRGTGEGNTEAFF. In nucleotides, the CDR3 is TGTGCCAGCTCACCACGGGGGACAGGGGAGGGGAACACTGAAGCTTTCTTT.

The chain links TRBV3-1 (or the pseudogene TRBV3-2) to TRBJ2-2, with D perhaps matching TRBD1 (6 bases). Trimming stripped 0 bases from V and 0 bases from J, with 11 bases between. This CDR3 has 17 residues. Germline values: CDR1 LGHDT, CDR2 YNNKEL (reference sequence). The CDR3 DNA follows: TGTGCCAGCAGCCAAGATACAGGGTTTGCGAACACCGGGGAGCTGTTTTTT. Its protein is CASSQDTGFANTGELFF.

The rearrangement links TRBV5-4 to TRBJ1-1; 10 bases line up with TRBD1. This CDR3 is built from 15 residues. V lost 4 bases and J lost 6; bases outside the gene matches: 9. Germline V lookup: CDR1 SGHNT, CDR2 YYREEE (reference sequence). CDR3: CASSPMRQGAAEAFF. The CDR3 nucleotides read TGTGCCAGCAGCCCGATGAGACAGGGGGCCGCTGAAGCTTTCTTT.

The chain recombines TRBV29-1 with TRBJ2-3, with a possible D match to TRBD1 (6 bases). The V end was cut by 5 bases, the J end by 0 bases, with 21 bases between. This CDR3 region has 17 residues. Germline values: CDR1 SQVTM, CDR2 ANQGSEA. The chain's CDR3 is CSVKELGGLSSTDTQYF. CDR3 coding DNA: TGCAGCGTTAAGGAGTTAGGGGGTCTTTCTAGCACAGATACGCAGTATTTT.